This T cell receptor beta chain was captured by sequencing in a study of neurological immune-mediated disorders. This CDR3 has 15 amino acids. The germline gives CDR1 SEHNR, CDR2 FQNEAQ (reference sequence). V dropped 5 bases and J dropped 7 bases, with 18 bases sitting between them. Study results and limitations: Patients with HTLV-1-associated myelopathy showed the most TCR clonal expansion. Those with multiple sclerosis showed the least, falling below healthy controls.

One entry per CDR3 protein results from TCRdb running MiXCR on the 5' RACE reads. In the table there are fewer than 20,000 distinct CDR3 sequences, roughly 9% of which are singletons. This clonotype appeared many times. Its antigen is not known. The TCR originated in a man aged 50 or older in good health. The sample taken for sequencing was CD8+ T cells from blood. The chain combines TRBV7-9 with TRBJ2-1; D is unclear. The CDR3 region has the DNA TGTGCCAGCAGCCTCCCGGGTGTGGCAACAAATGAGCAGTTCTTC. It codes for CASSLPGVATNEQFF.